A single T cell receptor (beta chain) is shown here with its context. This entry belongs to a study of glioma-infiltrating T cells. TCR alpha and beta CDR3 regions were amplified from RNA using iRepertoire nested multiplex PCR. Input was roughly 85-450 ng of tissue mRNA or PBMC total RNA. MiXCR, run by TCRdb on the multiplex PCR reads, gives a single entry per CDR3 protein. Among about 89,000 distinct CDR3 sequences, about 23% were seen once, and the ten largest hold 5.5% to 7.5%. V gave up 6 bases and J gave up 6 bases; unmatched junction bases: 11. The CDR3 runs 15 residues. This TCR was sampled from a human donor with low-grade glioma or glioblastoma, undergoing nonglioma brain surgery, or in good health (not recorded which). Sequenced: glioma tissue, nonneoplastic brain tissue, or PBMCs (not recorded which). The chain recombines TRBV12-3 or TRBV12-4 with TRBJ1-5, with 7 positions matching TRBD1. This CDR3 is CASSYDRAPSQPQHF. The CDR3 DNA is TGTGCCAGCAGCTATGACAGGGCGCCCTCTCAGCCCCAGCATTTT.